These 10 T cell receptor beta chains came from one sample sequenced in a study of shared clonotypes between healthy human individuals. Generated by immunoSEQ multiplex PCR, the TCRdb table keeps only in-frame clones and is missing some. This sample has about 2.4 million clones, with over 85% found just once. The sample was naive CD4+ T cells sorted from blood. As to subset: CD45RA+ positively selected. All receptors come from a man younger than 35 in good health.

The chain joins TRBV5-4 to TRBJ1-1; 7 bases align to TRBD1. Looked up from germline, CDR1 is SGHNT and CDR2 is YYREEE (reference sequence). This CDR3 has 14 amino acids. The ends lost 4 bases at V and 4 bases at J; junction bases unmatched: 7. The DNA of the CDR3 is TGTGCCAGCAGCGGAATTACAGGGGCCACTGAAGCTTTCTTT. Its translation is CASSGITGATEAFF.

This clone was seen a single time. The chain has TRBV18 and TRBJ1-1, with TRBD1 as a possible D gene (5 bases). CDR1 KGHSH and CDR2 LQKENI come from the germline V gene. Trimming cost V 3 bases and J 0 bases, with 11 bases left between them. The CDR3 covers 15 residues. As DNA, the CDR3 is TGTGCCAGCTCACCCCCGGGACTTTTGAACACTGAAGCTTTCTTT. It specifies CASSPPGLLNTEAFF.

The CDR3 bases are TGCGCCAGCAGCAGAGGACAGCGCACAGATACGCAGTATTTT. Encoded protein: CASSRGQRTDTQYF. V usage is TRBV5-1 and J usage is TRBJ2-3; the D gene is possibly TRBD1 (6 bases). Germline-derived CDR1 and CDR2 are SGHRS and YFSETQ. CDR3 size: 14 residues. Trimming took 4 bases from V and 1 from J, leaving 10 bases between them.

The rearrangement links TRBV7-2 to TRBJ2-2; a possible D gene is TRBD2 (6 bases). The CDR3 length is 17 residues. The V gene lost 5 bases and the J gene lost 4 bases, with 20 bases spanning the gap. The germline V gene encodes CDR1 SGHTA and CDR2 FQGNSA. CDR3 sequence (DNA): TGTGCCAGCAGCCCAAAACGTGGAGGGTCGGGCACCGGGGAGCTGTTTTTT. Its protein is CASSPKRGGSGTGELFF.

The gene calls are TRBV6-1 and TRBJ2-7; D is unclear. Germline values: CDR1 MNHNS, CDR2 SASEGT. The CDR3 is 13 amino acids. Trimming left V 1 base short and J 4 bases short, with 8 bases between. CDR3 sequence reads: CASSEVLGYEQYF. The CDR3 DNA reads TGTGCCAGCAGTGAAGTCCTAGGTTACGAGCAGTACTTC.

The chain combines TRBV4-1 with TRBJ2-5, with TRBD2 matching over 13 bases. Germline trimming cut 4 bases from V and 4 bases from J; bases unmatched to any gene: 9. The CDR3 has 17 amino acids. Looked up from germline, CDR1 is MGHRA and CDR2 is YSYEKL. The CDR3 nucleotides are TGCGCCAGCAGCCGAGTGGAACTAGCGGGGGGGCGAGAGACCCAGTACTTC. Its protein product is CASSRVELAGGRETQYF.

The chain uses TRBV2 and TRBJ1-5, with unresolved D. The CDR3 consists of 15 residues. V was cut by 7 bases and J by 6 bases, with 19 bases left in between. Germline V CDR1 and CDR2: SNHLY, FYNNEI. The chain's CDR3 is CASNPGVILGQPQHF. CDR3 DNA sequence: TGTGCCAGCAACCCCGGGGTAATATTGGGTCAGCCCCAGCATTTT. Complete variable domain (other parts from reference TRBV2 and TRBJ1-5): EPEVTQTPSHQVTQMGQEVILRCVPISNHLYFYWYRQILGQKVEFLVSFYNNEISEKSEIFDDQFSVERPDGSNFTLKIRSTKLEDSAMYFCASNPGVILGQPQHFGDGTRLSIL.

CDR3 nucleotides: TGTGCCAGCAGCTTACAGGTTAGCACTGAAGCTTTCTTT. Translated: CASSLQVSTEAFF. The chain couples TRBV7-2 to TRBJ1-1; D is undetermined. The germline V gene encodes CDR1 SGHTA and CDR2 FQGNSA. The CDR3 has 13 residues. V lost 2 bases and J 4 bases, leaving 8 bases between the germline ends.

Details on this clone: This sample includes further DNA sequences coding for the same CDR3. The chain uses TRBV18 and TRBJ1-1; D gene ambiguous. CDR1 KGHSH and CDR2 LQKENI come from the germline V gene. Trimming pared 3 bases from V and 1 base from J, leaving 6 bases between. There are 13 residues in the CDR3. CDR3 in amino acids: CASSPTSNTEAFF. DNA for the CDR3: TGTGCCAGCTCACCGACTTCGAACACTGAAGCTTTCTTT.

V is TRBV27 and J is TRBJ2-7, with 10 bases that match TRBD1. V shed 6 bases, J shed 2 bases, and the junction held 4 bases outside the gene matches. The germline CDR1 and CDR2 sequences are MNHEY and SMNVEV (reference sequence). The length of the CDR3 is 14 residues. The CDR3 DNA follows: TGTGCCAGCAGCCCGACAGGGGGCCCCTACGAGCAGTACTTC. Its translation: CASSPTGGPYEQYF.